Listed below are T cell receptor beta chains from one sample, sequenced in a study of T cell responses to AZD1222 COVID-19 vaccine. Assay: immunoSEQ multiplex PCR; the TCRdb copy retains only in-frame clones and omits some. The repertoire holds about 100,000 clones, with 80% to 90% as singletons. Sequences were derived from peripheral blood, sampled on day 0 of AZD1222 vaccination. The receptors derive from an adult in good health. CDR3s leave out the opening cysteine and the closing phenylalanine or tryptophan. Fields, in order: J gene, V gene, CDR3 protein.

j_gene: TRBJ1-6; v_gene: TRBV9; CDR3aa: ASSPRQGGSPLH
j_gene: TRBJ2-7; v_gene: TRBV5-1; CDR3aa: ASRLNTGSRTYYEQY
j_gene: TRBJ2-7; v_gene: TRBV7-8; CDR3aa: ASSLGTATYEQY
j_gene: TRBJ1-2; v_gene: TRBV29-1; CDR3aa: SVADAVNYGYT
j_gene: TRBJ1-6; v_gene: TRBV5-5; CDR3aa: ASSVTGTGWYSYNSPLH
j_gene: TRBJ2-2; v_gene: TRBV7-9; CDR3aa: ASSPGNAGELF
j_gene: TRBJ1-3; v_gene: TRBV3-1/TRBV3-2; CDR3aa: ASSQDSSSGNTIY
j_gene: TRBJ1-1; v_gene: TRBV7-2; CDR3aa: ASSRQRDTEAF
j_gene: TRBJ1-1; v_gene: TRBV6-5; CDR3aa: ASSQYPGRNTEAF
j_gene: TRBJ2-7; v_gene: TRBV3-1/TRBV3-2; CDR3aa: ASSRPKSYEQY
j_gene: TRBJ2-7; v_gene: TRBV7-2; CDR3aa: ASSYKTGFSYEQY
j_gene: TRBJ1-4; v_gene: TRBV2; CDR3aa: AGKTGTANEKLF
j_gene: TRBJ2-7; v_gene: TRBV25-1; CDR3aa: ASSRDRVSEQY
j_gene: TRBJ2-7; v_gene: TRBV19; CDR3aa: ASSPHGTILY
j_gene: TRBJ2-3; v_gene: TRBV5-4; CDR3aa: ASSLRKPYTDTQY
j_gene: TRBJ2-7; v_gene: TRBV6-5; CDR3aa: ASRDGSYEQY
j_gene: TRBJ1-1; v_gene: TRBV6-5; CDR3aa: ASSLPGHSNTEAF
j_gene: TRBJ2-7; v_gene: TRBV4-1; CDR3aa: ASSQVPTGGFSYEQY
j_gene: TRBJ1-2; v_gene: TRBV5-5; CDR3aa: ASSAGTGAGYT
j_gene: TRBJ1-6; v_gene: TRBV19; CDR3aa: ASTTGTGDNSPLH
j_gene: TRBJ1-6; v_gene: TRBV6-5; CDR3aa: ASRRGQDQNSPLH
j_gene: TRBJ2-7; v_gene: TRBV10-3; CDR3aa: ATATGGYEQY
j_gene: TRBJ2-3; v_gene: TRBV29-1; CDR3aa: SVVMATSTDTQY
j_gene: TRBJ2-3; v_gene: TRBV4-3; CDR3aa: ASSQDRVAEVDWADTQY
j_gene: TRBJ1-1; v_gene: TRBV21-1; CDR3aa: ASNPTGTDTEAF
j_gene: TRBJ1-2; v_gene: TRBV5-1; CDR3aa: ASSLDAWVGYT
j_gene: TRBJ1-1; v_gene: TRBV18; CDR3aa: ASSRDRNTEAF
j_gene: TRBJ1-1; v_gene: TRBV7-9; CDR3aa: ASSLGQGTEAF
j_gene: TRBJ2-1; v_gene: TRBV24-1; CDR3aa: ATSDPASGRDEQF
j_gene: TRBJ1-1; v_gene: TRBV6-5; CDR3aa: ASIAGENTEAF
j_gene: TRBJ2-7; v_gene: TRBV2; CDR3aa: ASSYTGQLSSYEQY
j_gene: TRBJ2-1; v_gene: TRBV19; CDR3aa: ASSIGGLRTDNEQF
j_gene: TRBJ2-5; v_gene: TRBV12-3/TRBV12-4; CDR3aa: ASSGGLRQTQY
j_gene: TRBJ1-3; v_gene: TRBV7-2; CDR3aa: ASSFYYRGSGNTIY
j_gene: TRBJ2-7; v_gene: TRBV27; CDR3aa: ASSLGRERYEQY
j_gene: TRBJ1-1; v_gene: TRBV19; CDR3aa: ASSPQRGPRTEAF
j_gene: TRBJ1-1; v_gene: TRBV5-6; CDR3aa: ASSFHTEAF
j_gene: TRBJ1-5; v_gene: TRBV3-1/TRBV3-2; CDR3aa: ASSQGVQPQH
j_gene: TRBJ1-5; v_gene: TRBV29-1; CDR3aa: SVGGYSNQPQH
j_gene: TRBJ2-7; v_gene: TRBV6-6; CDR3aa: ASSYSGQGYEQY
j_gene: TRBJ1-1; v_gene: TRBV25-1; CDR3aa: ASSLGGIEAF
j_gene: TRBJ2-7; v_gene: TRBV16; CDR3aa: ASSPSLAGLTYEQY
j_gene: TRBJ1-3; v_gene: TRBV19; CDR3aa: ASSRPQGEAGNTIY
j_gene: TRBJ2-7; v_gene: TRBV9; CDR3aa: ASSVQAGLAYEQY
j_gene: TRBJ2-7; v_gene: TRBV7-9; CDR3aa: ASSFSTYEQY
j_gene: TRBJ1-5; v_gene: TRBV19; CDR3aa: ASNEQGKTGNQPQH
j_gene: TRBJ1-6; v_gene: TRBV7-9; CDR3aa: ASSVDSPLH
j_gene: TRBJ1-1; v_gene: TRBV5-1; CDR3aa: ASSWTGFTEAF
j_gene: TRBJ1-2; v_gene: TRBV6-5; CDR3aa: ASSWGANYGYT
j_gene: TRBJ2-7; v_gene: TRBV6-5; CDR3aa: ASSYSLAGNYEQY
j_gene: TRBJ2-5; v_gene: TRBV27; CDR3aa: ASSLIGQGGTQY
j_gene: TRBJ2-3; v_gene: TRBV4-2; CDR3aa: ASSQERRDRRG
j_gene: TRBJ2-2; v_gene: TRBV7-6; CDR3aa: ASSLAGGGSGELF